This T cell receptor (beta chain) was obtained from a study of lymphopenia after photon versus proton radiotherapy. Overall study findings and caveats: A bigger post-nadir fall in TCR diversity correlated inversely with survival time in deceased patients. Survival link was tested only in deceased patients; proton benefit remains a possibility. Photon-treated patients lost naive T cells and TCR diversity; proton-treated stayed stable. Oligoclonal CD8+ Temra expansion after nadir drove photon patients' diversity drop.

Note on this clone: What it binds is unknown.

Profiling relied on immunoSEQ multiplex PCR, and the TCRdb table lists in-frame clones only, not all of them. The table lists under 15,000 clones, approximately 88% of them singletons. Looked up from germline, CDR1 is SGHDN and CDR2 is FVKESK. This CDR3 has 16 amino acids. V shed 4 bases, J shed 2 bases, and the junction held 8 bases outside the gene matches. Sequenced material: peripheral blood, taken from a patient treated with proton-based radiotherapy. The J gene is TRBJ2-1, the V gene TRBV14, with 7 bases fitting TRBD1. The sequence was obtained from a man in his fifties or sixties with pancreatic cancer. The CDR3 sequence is CASSPNRDRPYNEQFF. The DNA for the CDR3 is TGTGCCAGCAGCCCGAACCGGGACAGACCCTACAATGAGCAGTTCTTC. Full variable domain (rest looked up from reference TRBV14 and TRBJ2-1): EAGVTQFPSHSVIEKGQTVTLRCDPISGHDNLYWYRRVMGKEIKFLLHFVKESKQDESGMPNNRFLAERTGGTYSTLKVQPAELEDSGVYFCASSPNRDRPYNEQFFGPGTRLTVL.